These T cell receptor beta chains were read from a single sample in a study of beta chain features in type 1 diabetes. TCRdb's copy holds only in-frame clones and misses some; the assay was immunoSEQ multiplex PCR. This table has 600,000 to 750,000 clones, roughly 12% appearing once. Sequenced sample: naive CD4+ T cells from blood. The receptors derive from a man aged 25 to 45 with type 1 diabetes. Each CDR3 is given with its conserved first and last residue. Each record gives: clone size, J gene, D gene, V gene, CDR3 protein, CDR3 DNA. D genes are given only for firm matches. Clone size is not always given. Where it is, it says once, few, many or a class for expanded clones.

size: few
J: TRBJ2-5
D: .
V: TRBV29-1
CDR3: CSGGGGAQETQYF
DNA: TGCAGCGGCGGGGGCGGGGCACAAGAGACCCAGTACTTC

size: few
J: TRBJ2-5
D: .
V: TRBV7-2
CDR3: CASSLSLGLQETQYF
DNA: TGTGCCAGCAGCTTATCACTGGGACTTCAAGAGACCCAGTACTTC

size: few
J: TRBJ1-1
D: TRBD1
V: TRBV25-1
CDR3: CASSEQWTGNTEAFF
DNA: TGTGCCAGCAGTGAACAGTGGACAGGGAACACTGAAGCTTTCTTT

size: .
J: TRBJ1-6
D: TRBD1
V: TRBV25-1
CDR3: CASSVRDSNSPLHF
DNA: TGTGCCAGCAGTGTCCGGGACAGTAATTCACCCCTCCACTTT

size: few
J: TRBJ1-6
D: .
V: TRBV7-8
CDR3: CASRETGVNSPLHF
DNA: TGTGCCAGCAGGGAGACAGGAGTTAATTCACCCCTCCACTTT

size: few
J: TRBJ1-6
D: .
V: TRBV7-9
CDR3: CASSLGYDNSPLHF
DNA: TGTGCCAGCAGCTTAGGATACGATAATTCACCCCTCCACTTT

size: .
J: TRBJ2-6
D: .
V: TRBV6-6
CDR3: CASSWGQSGANVLTF
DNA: TGTGCCAGCAGTTGGGGCCAATCTGGGGCCAACGTCCTGACTTTC

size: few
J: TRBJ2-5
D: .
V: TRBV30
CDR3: CAWSVGASDVQETQYF
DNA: TGTGCCTGGAGTGTAGGAGCGTCGGACGTCCAAGAGACCCAGTACTTC

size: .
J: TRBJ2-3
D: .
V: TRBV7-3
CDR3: CASSFTGSDTQYF
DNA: TGTGCCAGCAGCTTTACAGGATCCGATACGCAGTATTTT

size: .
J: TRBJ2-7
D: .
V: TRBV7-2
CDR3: CASSSGREDEQYF
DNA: TGTGCCAGCAGCTCGGGCAGGGAGGACGAGCAGTACTTC

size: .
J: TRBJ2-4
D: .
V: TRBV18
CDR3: CASSFGQEGNIQYF
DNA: TGTGCCAGCTCATTTGGACAGGAGGGAAACATTCAGTACTTC

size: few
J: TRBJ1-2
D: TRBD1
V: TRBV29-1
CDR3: CSAPGQGQIGYTF
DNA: TGCAGCGCTCCGGGACAGGGGCAAATCGGCTACACCTTC

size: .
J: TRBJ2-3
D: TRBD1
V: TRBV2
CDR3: CASRYQGAGTDTQYF
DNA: TGTGCCAGCAGGTACCAGGGGGCCGGCACAGATACGCAGTATTTT

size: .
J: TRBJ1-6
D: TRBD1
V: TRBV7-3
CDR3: CASRSFGQELNSPLHF
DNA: TGTGCCAGCAGGAGCTTCGGACAGGAGCTTAATTCACCCCTCCACTTT

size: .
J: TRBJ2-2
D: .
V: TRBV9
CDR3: CASRSLSGGADTGELFF
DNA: TGTGCCAGCCGCTCATTGAGCGGAGGGGCTGACACCGGGGAGCTGTTTTTT

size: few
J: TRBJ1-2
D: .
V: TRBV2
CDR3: CASSEFGFGVGGYGYTF
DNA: TGTGCCAGCAGTGAATTCGGATTCGGGGTAGGTGGCTATGGCTACACCTTC

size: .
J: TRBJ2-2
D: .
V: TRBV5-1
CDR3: CASSIRDTITGELFF
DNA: TGCGCCAGCAGCATCCGGGACACAATCACCGGGGAGCTGTTTTTT

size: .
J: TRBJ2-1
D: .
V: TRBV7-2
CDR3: CASTKKAGSDEQFF
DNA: TGTGCCAGCACCAAAAAGGCAGGGAGCGATGAGCAGTTCTTC

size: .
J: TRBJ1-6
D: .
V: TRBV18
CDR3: CASSPRAPMDSPLHF
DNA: TGTGCCAGCTCACCAAGAGCCCCTATGGATTCACCCCTCCACTTT

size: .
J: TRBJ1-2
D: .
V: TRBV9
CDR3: CASSISTGRANYGYTF
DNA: TGTGCCAGCAGCATCTCCACCGGCAGGGCTAACTATGGCTACACCTTC

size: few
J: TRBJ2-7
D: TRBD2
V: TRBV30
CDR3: CAWGLAGSRYEQYF
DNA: TGTGCCTGGGGACTAGCGGGGAGCCGGTACGAGCAGTACTTC

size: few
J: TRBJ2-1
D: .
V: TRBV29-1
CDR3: CSVEDQEGNEQFF
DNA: TGCAGCGTTGAAGATCAGGAGGGCAATGAGCAGTTCTTC

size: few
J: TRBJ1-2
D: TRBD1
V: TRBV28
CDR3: CASSIDLGQGARADGYTF
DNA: TGTGCCAGCAGTATAGACCTAGGACAGGGGGCAAGGGCGGATGGCTACACCTTC

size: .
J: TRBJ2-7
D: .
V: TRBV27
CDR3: CASSLFEGSNEQYF
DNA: TGTGCCAGCAGTTTATTTGAGGGGTCGAATGAGCAGTACTTC

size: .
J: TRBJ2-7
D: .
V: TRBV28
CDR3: CASSGRGTSSSYEQYF
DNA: TGTGCCAGCAGTGGGAGGGGGACCTCCAGCTCCTACGAGCAGTACTTC

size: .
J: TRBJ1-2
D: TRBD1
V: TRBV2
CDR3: CASTGESSYGYTF
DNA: TGTGCCAGTACAGGGGAGAGTAGCTATGGCTACACCTTC

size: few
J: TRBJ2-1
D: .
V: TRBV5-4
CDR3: CASSLELTYNEQFF
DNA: TGTGCCAGCAGCTTGGAGCTCACCTACAATGAGCAGTTCTTC

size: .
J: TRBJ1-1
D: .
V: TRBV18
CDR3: CASSPESPVLMNTEAFF
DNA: TGTGCCAGCTCACCAGAATCTCCAGTACTCATGAACACTGAAGCTTTCTTT

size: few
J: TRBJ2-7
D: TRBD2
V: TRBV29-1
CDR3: CSGSSGGASGEQYF
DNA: TGCAGCGGGTCTAGCGGGGGGGCCTCTGGCGAGCAGTACTTC

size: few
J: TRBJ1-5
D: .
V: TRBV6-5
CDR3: CASSYSGGANQPQHF
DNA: TGTGCCAGCAGTTACAGTGGGGGTGCCAATCAGCCCCAGCATTTT